A single sample is the source of the 25 T cell receptor beta chains below, sequenced in a study of T cell repertoires in cytomegalovirus infection. Their specific antigens are unknown. One entry per CDR3 protein, called by TCRdb with MiXCR from the reads. The repertoire holds 800,000 to 950,000 distinct CDR3 sequences, with 30% to 35% as singletons. Sequencing was performed on cultured CD8+ T cells from PBMCs, taken from culture after CMV antigen stimulation. The source is a human donor in good health (CMV status not recorded). Some clones in this sample may be carry-over from other donors' samples.

The gene calls are TRBV6-6 and TRBJ1-2, with 7 positions matching TRBD1. Germline values: CDR1 MNHNY, CDR2 SVGAGI (reference sequence). The junction had 7 bases not matched to a gene; V was cut back by 4 bases and J by 5 bases. This CDR3 is built from 14 residues. CDR3 residues: CASSSRGLLYGYTF. Here the CDR3 DNA reads TGTGCCAGCAGTTCTAGGGGGCTACTGTATGGCTACACCTTC.

This sequence joins TRBV24-1 and TRBJ2-7, with D hard to call. The CDR3 has 16 amino acids. Germline V CDR1 and CDR2: KGHDR, SFDVKD. V was trimmed by 0 bases and J by 2 bases, leaving 13 bases between them. Here the CDR3 reads CATSDLGIFDPYEQYF. DNA for the CDR3: TGTGCCACCAGTGATTTGGGCATCTTTGACCCCTACGAGCAGTACTTC.

The chain has TRBV19 and TRBJ2-2; 7 bases are shared with TRBD2. J gave up 6 bases and V 5 bases, and 3 bases lay outside the gene matches. The CDR3 runs 13 residues. The V gene's germline CDR1 is LNHDA and CDR2 SQIVND (reference sequence). CDR3 sequence: CASSGGRAGELFF. The CDR3 nucleotides are TGTGCCAGTAGTGGTGGGAGGGCCGGGGAGCTGTTTTTT.

The rearrangement joins TRBV5-6 to TRBJ1-5, with TRBD1 identical over 7 bases. The V and J ends lost 4 bases and 3 bases, in that order; junction bases with no gene match: 7. The germline CDR1 and CDR2 sequences are SGHDT and YYEEEE. The CDR3 totals 15 residues. This CDR3 reads CASSRQGRPNQPQHF. CDR3 nucleotides: TGTGCCAGCAGCCGACAGGGTAGACCCAATCAGCCCCAGCATTTT.

The chain employs TRBV12-5 and TRBJ1-5; D call uncertain. There are 14 residues in the CDR3. Trimming stripped 3 bases from V and 8 bases from J, with 14 bases between. Germline values: CDR1 LGHNT, CDR2 FRNRAP. CDR3 bases: TGTGCTAGTGGTTTAGGTGGGGTCGCAGAGCCCCAGCATTTT. It specifies CASGLGGVAEPQHF.

This clonotype has just a few counts. CDR3 protein: CASSPDVNEQFF. The CDR3 DNA is TGTGCCAGCAGCCCGGATGTCAATGAGCAGTTCTTC. V and J are TRBV7-6 and TRBJ2-1; D unresolved. This CDR3 has 12 amino acids. Trimming pared 5 bases from V and 6 bases from J, leaving 8 bases between. Germline lookup yields CDR1 SGHVS and CDR2 FNYEAQ.

There are many counts of this clonotype. The V and J genes are TRBV14 and TRBJ2-2; D call uncertain. This CDR3 is 14 amino acids long. Trimming stripped 0 bases from V and 6 bases from J, with 8 bases between. CDR1 is SGHDN and CDR2 is FVKESK in the germline V gene. The CDR3 bases are TGTGCCAGCAGCCAAGAGTACGGGCCCGGGGAGCTGTTTTTT. It yields the protein CASSQEYGPGELFF.

The CDR3 region is CSARAWGGYEQYV. The CDR3 DNA is TGCAGTGCTAGAGCGTGGGGGGGCTACGAGCAGTACGTC. This chain links TRBV20-1 with TRBJ2-7; TRBD2 agrees at 7 bases. The CDR3 spans 13 residues. Trimming at V came to 1 base and at J to 3 bases, leaving 3 bases not matched to a gene. Germline CDR1 DFQATT, CDR2 SNEGSKA (reference sequence).

The V gene is TRBV7-9, the J gene TRBJ2-3, with a possible D match to TRBD2 (5 bases). The V gene's germline CDR1 is SEHNR and CDR2 FQNEAQ (reference sequence). This CDR3 region has 17 residues. V dropped 5 bases and J dropped 4 bases, with 22 bases sitting between them. The chain's CDR3 is CASSHPGLTNPPDTQYF. The CDR3 DNA is TGTGCCAGCAGCCATCCAGGACTCACGAATCCCCCAGATACGCAGTATTTT.

This clonotype was counted a few times. V usage is TRBV5-4 and J usage is TRBJ1-5, with unresolved D. The germline V gene encodes CDR1 SGHNT and CDR2 YYREEE (reference sequence). This CDR3 spans 14 amino acids. V was clipped by 4 bases and J by 3 bases, with 11 bases between them. The CDR3 region has the DNA TGTGCCAGCAGCCACGACGGCATCAATCAGCCCCAGCATTTT. This sequence encodes CASSHDGINQPQHF.

The CDR3 bases are TGTGCCACCAGCAGAGATGGGAAGACGGGACCTAGCACAGATACGCAGTATTTT. It yields the protein CATSRDGKTGPSTDTQYF. This chain connects TRBV15 to TRBJ2-3, with D tentatively TRBD1 or TRBD2 (5 bases each). Germline CDR1 LNHNV, CDR2 YYDKDF (reference sequence). The CDR3 sequence is 18 residues long. Trimming cost V 0 bases and J 0 bases, with 16 bases left between them. Using reference TRBV15 and TRBJ2-3 for the parts outside the CDR3, the full variable domain is DAMVIQNPRYQVTQFGKPVTLSCSQTLNHNVMYWYQQKSSQAPKLLFHYYDKDFNNEADTPDNFQSRRPNTSFCFLDIRSPGLGDTAMYLCATSRDGKTGPSTDTQYFGPGTRLTVL.

This clonotype was counted a few times. V usage is TRBV10-2 and J usage is TRBJ2-3, with D possibly called TRBD1 or TRBD2 (6 bases each). The V end lost 4 bases, the J end lost 1 base, and 9 bases lay between the germline ends. Germline V gives CDR1 WSHSY, CDR2 SAAADI. The CDR3 is 14 residues long. CDR3 in DNA: TGCGCCAGCAGTGTGAGGGGGGGCACAGATACGCAGTATTTT. It translates to CASSVRGGTDTQYF.

This chain links TRBV7-9 with TRBJ1-1; 8 bases agree with TRBD1. Germline V gene data show CDR1 as SEHNR and CDR2 as FQNEAQ (reference sequence). CDR3 size: 16 residues. With V trimmed by 2 bases and J by 0 bases, 5 bases remained unmatched. CDR3 region: CASSLRQGAMNTEAFF. The CDR3 DNA reads as TGTGCCAGCAGCTTAAGGCAGGGGGCGATGAACACTGAAGCTTTCTTT.

The rearrangement joins TRBV5-1 to TRBJ2-1, with 9 bases lining up with TRBD2. The germline V gene has CDR1 SGHRS and CDR2 YFSETQ. The CDR3 loop spans 18 amino acids. Losses at the gene ends were 0 bases for V and 0 bases for J; bases not matched to a gene: 7. In DNA form, the CDR3 reads TGCGCCAGCAGCTTGGAGGCTAGCGGGGTCAGCTCCTACAATGAGCAGTTCTTC. Protein: CASSLEASGVSSYNEQFF.

This sequence joins TRBV28 and TRBJ2-3; 8 nucleotides align to TRBD1. J was trimmed by 0 bases and V by 8 bases; bases with no gene match: 7. Germline values: CDR1 MDHEN, CDR2 SYDVKM. This CDR3 comprises 15 residues. This CDR3 is CASLEDRVSTDTQYF. CDR3 DNA sequence: TGTGCCAGCCTGGAGGACAGGGTGAGCACAGATACGCAGTATTTT. The complete variable domain, with remaining parts taken from reference TRBV28 and TRBJ2-3, reads DVKVTQSSRYLVKRTGEKVFLECVQDMDHENMFWYRQDPGLGLRLIYFSYDVKMKEKGDIPEGYSVSREKKERFSLILESASTNQTSMYLCASLEDRVSTDTQYFGPGTRLTVL.

The chain carries TRBV6-2 or TRBV6-3 and TRBJ1-1; possible D gene TRBD1, 5 bases. V was clipped by 8 bases and J by 4 bases, with 26 bases between them. CDR1 is MNHEY and CDR2 is SVGEGT in the germline V gene. This CDR3 spans 17 amino acids. The CDR3 DNA is TGTGCCAGCTACCAAGTGTGGGGCATAGGTTCTGGCACTGAAGCTTTCTTT. Amino acid sequence: CASYQVWGIGSGTEAFF.

The chain employs TRBV7-2 and TRBJ2-3; D is unresolved. The CDR3 runs to 16 residues. The germline gives CDR1 SGHTA, CDR2 FQGNSA. V was shortened by 5 bases and J by 3 bases, with 18 bases between the two germline ends. The CDR3 region is CASSLLTQTLTDTQYF. CDR3 sequence (DNA): TGTGCCAGCAGCCTCCTGACCCAGACGCTGACAGATACGCAGTATTTT.

The chain's CDR3 is CASSQDGGADTQYF. CDR3 coding DNA: TGCGCCAGCAGCCAAGATGGGGGAGCAGATACGCAGTATTTT. V is TRBV4-3 and J is TRBJ2-3, with D perhaps matching TRBD1 or TRBD2 (5 bases each). V was pared by 0 bases and J by 4 bases, with 8 bases between. The CDR3 length is 14 residues. The germline V gene has CDR1 LGHNA and CDR2 YSLEER.

The rearrangement joins TRBV27 to TRBJ2-1, with TRBD2 identical over 10 bases. Germline V gene sequence: CDR1 MNHEY, CDR2 SMNVEV (reference sequence). Trimming removed 5 bases from V and 0 bases from J; junction bases left unmatched: 4. This CDR3 is 16 amino acids long. DNA for the CDR3: TGTGCCAGCAGTATACTAGCGGGGAGCTCCTACAATGAGCAGTTCTTC. Translating it yields CASSILAGSSYNEQFF.

The chain combines TRBV20-1 with TRBJ2-7; 14 bases are shared with TRBD2. CDR1 is DFQATT, CDR2 SNEGSKA, per germline (reference sequence). CDR3 length: 15 amino acids. Trimming removed 4 bases from V and 4 bases from J; junction bases left unmatched: 6. CDR3 sequence reads: CSATRLAGGQYEQYF. CDR3 nucleotides: TGCAGTGCTACCCGACTAGCGGGGGGGCAGTACGAGCAGTACTTC.

This clonotype was seen repeatedly, ten times or more. The chain is built from TRBV12-3 or TRBV12-4 and TRBJ1-1; 7 bases are shared with TRBD1. The CDR3 consists of 15 residues. With 4 bases clipped from V and 10 bases from J, the junction kept 15 bases outside the gene matches. The CDR3 sequence: CASSSKGGSYILAFF. The DNA of the CDR3 is TGTGCCAGCAGTTCAAAAGGGGGCAGTTACATCCTAGCTTTCTTT.

This chain uses TRBV6-2 or TRBV6-3 with TRBJ2-5, with TRBD1 identical over 7 bases. With 2 bases clipped from V and 4 bases from J, the junction kept 7 bases outside the gene matches. The length of the CDR3 is 15 residues. CDR1 MNHEY and CDR2 SVGEGT come from the germline V gene. The DNA for the CDR3 is TGTGCCAGCAGTTACCGGACAGGTCGTACAGAGACCCAGTACTTC. Its translation is CASSYRTGRTETQYF.

This clonotype has more than one count but fewer than ten. The chain carries TRBV20-1 and TRBJ2-3, with 7 nucleotides matching TRBD2. CDR1 and CDR2 from the germline V gene are DFQATT and SNEGSKA (reference sequence). The V segment lost 6 bases and the J segment 0 bases; nucleotides outside the gene matches: 6. This CDR3 comprises 14 residues. CDR3 region: CSALTSYSTDTQYF. CDR3 sequence (DNA): TGCAGTGCCCTGACTAGCTATAGCACAGATACGCAGTATTTT.

This clonotype has a handful of counts. V and J are TRBV19 and TRBJ1-2; TRBD1 might be the D (5 bases). The germline V and J ends were trimmed by 3 bases and 7 bases, with 12 bases remaining between them. The CDR3 covers 13 residues. Germline V gene lookup returns CDR1 LNHDA and CDR2 SQIVND (reference sequence). The CDR3 protein is CASSISGAFGYTF. CDR3 DNA sequence: TGTGCCAGTAGTATCTCTGGGGCGTTTGGCTACACCTTC.

This rearrangement joins TRBV4-1 to TRBJ2-3, with D perhaps TRBD2 (6 bases). The CDR3 spans 16 residues. The V end lost 4 bases, the J end lost 1 base, and 15 bases lay between the germline ends. Germline CDR1 MGHRA, CDR2 YSYEKL. The CDR3, as DNA: TGCGCCAGCAGCCTCCACGGTAGCGGTGGCACAGATACGCAGTATTTT. As protein: CASSLHGSGGTDTQYF.